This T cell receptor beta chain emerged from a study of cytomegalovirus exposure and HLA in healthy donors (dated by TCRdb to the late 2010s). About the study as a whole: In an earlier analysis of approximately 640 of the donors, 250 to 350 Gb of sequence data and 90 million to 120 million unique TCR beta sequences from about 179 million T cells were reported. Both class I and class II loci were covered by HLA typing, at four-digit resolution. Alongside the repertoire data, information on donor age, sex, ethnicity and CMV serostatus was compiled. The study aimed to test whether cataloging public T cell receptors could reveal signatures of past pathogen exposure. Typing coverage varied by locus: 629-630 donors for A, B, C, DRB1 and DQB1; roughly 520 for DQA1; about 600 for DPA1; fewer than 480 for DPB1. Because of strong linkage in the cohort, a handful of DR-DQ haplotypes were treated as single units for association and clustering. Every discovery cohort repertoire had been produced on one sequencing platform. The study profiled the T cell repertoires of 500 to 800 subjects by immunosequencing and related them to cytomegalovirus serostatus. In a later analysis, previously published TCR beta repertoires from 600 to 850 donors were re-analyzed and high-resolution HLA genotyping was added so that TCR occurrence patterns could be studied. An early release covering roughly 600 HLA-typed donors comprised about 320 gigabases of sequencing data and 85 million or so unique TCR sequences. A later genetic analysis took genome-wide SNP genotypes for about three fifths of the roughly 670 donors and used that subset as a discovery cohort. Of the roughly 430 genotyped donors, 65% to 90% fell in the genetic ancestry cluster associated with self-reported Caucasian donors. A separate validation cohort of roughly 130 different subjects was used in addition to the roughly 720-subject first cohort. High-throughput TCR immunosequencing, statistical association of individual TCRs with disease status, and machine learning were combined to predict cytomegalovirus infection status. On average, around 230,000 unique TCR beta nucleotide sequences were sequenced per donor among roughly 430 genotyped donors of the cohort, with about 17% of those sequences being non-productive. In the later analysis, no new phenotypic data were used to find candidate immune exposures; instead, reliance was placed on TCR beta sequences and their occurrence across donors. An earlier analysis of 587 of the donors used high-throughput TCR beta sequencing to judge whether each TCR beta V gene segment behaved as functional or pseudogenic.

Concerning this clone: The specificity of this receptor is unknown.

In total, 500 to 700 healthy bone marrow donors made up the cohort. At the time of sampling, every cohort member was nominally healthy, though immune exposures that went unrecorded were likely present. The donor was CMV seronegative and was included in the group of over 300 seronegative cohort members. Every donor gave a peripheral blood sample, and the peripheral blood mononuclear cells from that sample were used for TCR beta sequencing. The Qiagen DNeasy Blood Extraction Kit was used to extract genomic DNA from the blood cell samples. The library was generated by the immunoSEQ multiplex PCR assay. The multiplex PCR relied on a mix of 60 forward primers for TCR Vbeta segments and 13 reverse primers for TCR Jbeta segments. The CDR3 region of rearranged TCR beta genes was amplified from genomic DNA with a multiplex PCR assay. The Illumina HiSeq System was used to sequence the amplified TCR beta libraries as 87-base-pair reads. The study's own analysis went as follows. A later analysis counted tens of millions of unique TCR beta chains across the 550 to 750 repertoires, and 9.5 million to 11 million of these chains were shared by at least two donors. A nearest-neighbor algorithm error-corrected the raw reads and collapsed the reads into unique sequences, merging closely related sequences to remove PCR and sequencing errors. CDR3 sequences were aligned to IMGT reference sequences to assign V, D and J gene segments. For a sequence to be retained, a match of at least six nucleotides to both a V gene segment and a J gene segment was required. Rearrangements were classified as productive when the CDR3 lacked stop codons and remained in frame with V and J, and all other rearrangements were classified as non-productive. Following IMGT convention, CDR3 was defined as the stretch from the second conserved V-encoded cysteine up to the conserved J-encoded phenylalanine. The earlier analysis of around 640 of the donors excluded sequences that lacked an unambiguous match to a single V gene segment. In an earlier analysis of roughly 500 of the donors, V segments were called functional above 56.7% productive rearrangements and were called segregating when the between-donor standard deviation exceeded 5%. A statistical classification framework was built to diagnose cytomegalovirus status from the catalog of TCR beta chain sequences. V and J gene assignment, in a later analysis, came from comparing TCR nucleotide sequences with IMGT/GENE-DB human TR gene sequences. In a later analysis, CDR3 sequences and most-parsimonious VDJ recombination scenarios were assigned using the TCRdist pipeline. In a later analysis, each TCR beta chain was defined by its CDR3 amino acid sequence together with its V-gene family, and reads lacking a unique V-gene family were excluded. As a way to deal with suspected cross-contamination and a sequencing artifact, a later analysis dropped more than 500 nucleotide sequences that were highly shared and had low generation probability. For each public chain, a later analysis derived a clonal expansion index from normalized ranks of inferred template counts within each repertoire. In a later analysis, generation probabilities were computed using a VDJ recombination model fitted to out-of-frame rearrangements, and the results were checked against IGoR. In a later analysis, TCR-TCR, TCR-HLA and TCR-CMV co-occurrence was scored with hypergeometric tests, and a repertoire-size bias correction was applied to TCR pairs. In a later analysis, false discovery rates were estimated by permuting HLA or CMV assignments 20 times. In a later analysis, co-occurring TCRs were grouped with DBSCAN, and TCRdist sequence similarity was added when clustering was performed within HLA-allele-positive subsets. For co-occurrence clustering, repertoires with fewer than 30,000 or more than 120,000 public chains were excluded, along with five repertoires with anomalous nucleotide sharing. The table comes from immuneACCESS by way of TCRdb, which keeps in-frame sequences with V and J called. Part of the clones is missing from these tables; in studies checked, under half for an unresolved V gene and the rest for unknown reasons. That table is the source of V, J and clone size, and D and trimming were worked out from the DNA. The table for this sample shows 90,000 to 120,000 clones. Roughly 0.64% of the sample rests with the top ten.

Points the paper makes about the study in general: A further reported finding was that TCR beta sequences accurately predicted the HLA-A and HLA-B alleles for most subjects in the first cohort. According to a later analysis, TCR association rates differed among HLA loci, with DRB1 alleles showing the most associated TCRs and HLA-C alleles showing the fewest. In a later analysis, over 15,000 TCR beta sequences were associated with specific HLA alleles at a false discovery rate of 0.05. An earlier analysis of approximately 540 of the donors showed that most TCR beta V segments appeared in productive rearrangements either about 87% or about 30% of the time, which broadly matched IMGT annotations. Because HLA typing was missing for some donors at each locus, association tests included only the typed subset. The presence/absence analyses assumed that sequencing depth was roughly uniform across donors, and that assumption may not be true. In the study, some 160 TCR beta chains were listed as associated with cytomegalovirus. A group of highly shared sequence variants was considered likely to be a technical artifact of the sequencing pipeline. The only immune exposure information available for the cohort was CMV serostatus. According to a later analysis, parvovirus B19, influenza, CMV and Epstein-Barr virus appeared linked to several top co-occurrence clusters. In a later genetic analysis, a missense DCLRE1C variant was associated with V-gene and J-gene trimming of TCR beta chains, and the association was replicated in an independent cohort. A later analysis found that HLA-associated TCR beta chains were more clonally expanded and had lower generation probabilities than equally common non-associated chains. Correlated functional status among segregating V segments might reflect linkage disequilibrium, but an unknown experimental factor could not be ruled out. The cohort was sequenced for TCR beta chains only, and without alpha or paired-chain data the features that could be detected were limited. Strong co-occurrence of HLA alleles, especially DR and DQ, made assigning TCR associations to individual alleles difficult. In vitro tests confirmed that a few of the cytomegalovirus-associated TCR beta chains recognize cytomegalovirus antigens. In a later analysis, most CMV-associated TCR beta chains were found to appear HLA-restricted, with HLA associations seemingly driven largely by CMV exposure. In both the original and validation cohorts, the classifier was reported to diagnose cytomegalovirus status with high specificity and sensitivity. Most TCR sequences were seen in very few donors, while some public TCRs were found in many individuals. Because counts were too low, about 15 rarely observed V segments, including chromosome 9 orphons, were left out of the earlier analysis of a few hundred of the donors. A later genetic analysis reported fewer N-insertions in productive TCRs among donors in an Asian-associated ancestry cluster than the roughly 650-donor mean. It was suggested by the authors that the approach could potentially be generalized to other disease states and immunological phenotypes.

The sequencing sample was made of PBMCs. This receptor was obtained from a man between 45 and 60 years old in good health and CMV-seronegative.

The encoded CDR3 is CASSPHDRLNYGYTF. At the DNA level, the sequence is TGTGCCAGCAGTCCCCACGACAGGCTCAACTATGGCTACACCTTC. The chain was built from TRBV25-1 and TRBJ1-2; D gene: possibly TRBD1, on 6 matching bases. Inclusive of the bounding cysteine and phenylalanine, the CDR3 is 15 residues long. Just CDR3 DNA is preserved here, 45 bases in frame from base 1. CDR1 and CDR2 are read off the germline V gene as MGHDK and SYGVNS. V loses 5 bases, J loses 2 bases, and the germline ends lie 15 bases apart.